This T cell receptor (beta chain) was observed in a study of cytomegalovirus exposure and HLA in healthy donors. The PCR employed 60 Vbeta primers together with 13 Jbeta primers. The protocol was immunoSEQ multiplex PCR, while the TCRdb copy is restricted to in-frame clones and leaves out a portion. In the table there are 110,000 to 150,000 clones, about three quarters of which are singletons. V was trimmed by 1 base and J by 5 bases, leaving 12 bases between them. CDR1 LNHDA and CDR2 SQIVND come from the germline V gene (reference sequence). The CDR3 is 15 residues long. The specimen sequenced was PBMCs. This chain joins TRBV19 and TRBJ1-5, with unresolved D. This TCR was recovered from a woman aged 40 to 49 in good health and CMV-seronegative. Here the CDR3 DNA reads TGTGCCAGTAGTATAGTCGAGGGAACGCATCAGCCCCAGCATTTT. Protein product: CASSIVEGTHQPQHF. Together with reference TRBV19 and TRBJ1-5, the CDR3 gives the full variable domain: DGGITQSPKYLFRKEGQNVTLSCEQNLNHDAMYWYRQDPGQGLRLIYYSQIVNDFQKGDIAEGYSVSREKKESFPLTVTSAQKNPTAFYLCASSIVEGTHQPQHFGDGTRLSIL.